Following are 5 T cell receptor beta chains from one sample sequenced in a study of cytomegalovirus exposure and HLA in healthy donors. The PCR employed 60 Vbeta primers together with 13 Jbeta primers. Here immunoSEQ multiplex PCR was the method, and the copy in TCRdb shows in-frame clones only, minus some. The table shows approximately 150,000 clones, with more than 60% occurring only once. The sample consisted of PBMCs. These receptors all come from a woman in her sixties in good health and CMV-seronegative.

The chain couples TRBV2 to TRBJ1-5; no reliable D call. Trimming took 4 bases from V and 4 from J, leaving 5 bases between them. Per germline, CDR1 SNHLY and CDR2 FYNNEI. This CDR3 is built from 12 residues. The CDR3: CASSVRNQPQHF. The CDR3 DNA reads TGTGCCAGCAGTGTCCGGAATCAGCCCCAGCATTTT.

The J gene is TRBJ2-7, the V gene TRBV23-1; D remains ambiguous. TRBV23-1 carries the ORF label, with uncertain function. This CDR3 has 14 residues. The germline V and J ends were trimmed by 2 bases and 3 bases, with 11 bases remaining between them. CDR3 nucleotide sequence: TGCGCCAGCAGTCAACGCTCTAAGAGCTACGAGCAGTACTTC. Its translation is CASSQRSKSYEQYF.

The CDR3 region has the DNA TGTGCCAGCAGCACCTCAGAGCGGGAAAAACTGTTTTTT. Residues: CASSTSEREKLFF. The V gene is TRBV28, the J gene TRBJ1-4, with D unclear. The V end was cut by 6 bases, the J end by 8 bases, with 13 bases between. Germline-derived CDR1 and CDR2 are MDHEN and SYDVKM. This CDR3 has 13 amino acids.

This clone has a handful of counts. The chain combines TRBV10-3 with TRBJ1-1; D might be TRBD1 (5 bases). V was trimmed by 0 bases and J by 0 bases, leaving 11 bases between them. The CDR3 consists of 16 residues. CDR1 and CDR2 from the germline V gene are ENHRY and SYGVKD. The CDR3 loop reads CAISESGAPMNTEAFF. DNA of the CDR3: TGTGCCATCAGTGAGTCAGGGGCACCAATGAACACTGAAGCTTTCTTT.

The chain links TRBV5-1 to TRBJ2-2, with 10 bases fitting TRBD2. The CDR3 consists of 17 residues. After removal of 0 bases from V and 4 bases from J, the junction contained 6 bases not matched to a gene. Germline V gives CDR1 SGHRS, CDR2 YFSETQ. Here the CDR3 reads CASSLGLAGVGTGELFF. As DNA, the CDR3 is TGCGCCAGCAGCTTGGGCCTAGCGGGAGTAGGCACCGGGGAGCTGTTTTTT.